These T cell receptor beta chains were read from a single sample in a study of blood T cell repertoires in COVID-19. The table came from immunoSEQ multiplex PCR; TCRdb's copy has only in-frame clones and leaves some out. The sample lists 150,000 to 200,000 clones, approximately 86% occurring once. The sample taken for sequencing was PBMCs or T cells enriched from blood (not recorded which). All receptors derive from a woman aged 40 to 49 in a cohort exposed to, infected with or recovered from COVID-19 (not recorded which). Both conserved end residues are part of each CDR3. D genes are given only for firm matches. The size field is filled for only some rows; it gives once, few, many or a size class.

size,J,D,V,DNA,CDR3
-,TRBJ2-1,TRBD2,TRBV9,TGTGCCAGCAGCGTAGAGGGAGCGGGAGGCTACAATGAGCAGTTCTTC,CASSVEGAGGYNEQFF
-,TRBJ1-2,TRBD1,TRBV5-5,TGTGCCAGCAGCTCAGGACAGGGGCTGGGATTAAACTATGGCTACACCTTC,CASSSGQGLGLNYGYTF
-,TRBJ2-1,-,TRBV6-5,TGTGCCAGCAGTACTTACAGGGATGAGCAGTTCTTC,CASSTYRDEQFF
-,TRBJ2-7,-,TRBV7-6,TGTGCCAGCAGCTTAAATGGGGCTGTCGAGCAGTACTTC,CASSLNGAVEQYF
-,TRBJ2-5,-,TRBV27,TGTGCCAGCAGCCCCCCTCCCAGCAGGGGCGAGACCCAGTACTTC,CASSPPPSRGETQYF
-,TRBJ1-1,-,TRBV27,TGTGCCAGCAGTCCTCTGACCGAGGGAAACACTGAAGCTTTCTTT,CASSPLTEGNTEAFF
-,TRBJ1-2,TRBD1,TRBV7-9,TGTGCCAGCAGCGGGTTCGACAGGGGTTCTTTCTACACCTTC,CASSGFDRGSFYTF
-,TRBJ1-4,TRBD1,TRBV19,TGTGCCAGTAGTCCCCGACAGGGAAGGTATAATGAAAAACTGTTTTTT,CASSPRQGRYNEKLFF
-,TRBJ2-7,-,TRBV5-1,TGCGCCAGCAGCTTGGGCGCCTACGAGCAGTACTTC,CASSLGAYEQYF
few,TRBJ2-1,TRBD2,TRBV6-1,TGTGCCAGCAGTGAAGTGCCGCGGGAGGCGGTTGAGCAGTTCTTC,CASSEVPREAVEQFF
-,TRBJ1-1,-,TRBV6-4,TGTGCCAGCAGTGTAGGAGCCGCGAGCACTGAAGCTTTCTTT,CASSVGAASTEAFF
-,TRBJ1-1,TRBD1,TRBV7-2,TGTGCCAGCAGCTGGGCCACAGGGGAGAACACTGAAGCTTTCTTT,CASSWATGENTEAFF
-,TRBJ2-5,TRBD2,TRBV5-5,TGTGCCAGCAGCAAAGTAGGGCTAGCGGGCGAAGAGACCCAGTACTTC,CASSKVGLAGEETQYF
-,TRBJ1-1,TRBD1,TRBV28,TGTGCCAGCAGTCCGCGACAGGGGAAGAGCACTGAAGCTTTCTTT,CASSPRQGKSTEAFF
once,TRBJ1-2,TRBD1,TRBV27,TGTGCCAGCAGCCCGGGACAGGGGGATGGCTACACCTTC,CASSPGQGDGYTF
-,TRBJ1-3,-,TRBV18,TGTGCCAGCTCTCACAGGGTACAAAACACCATATATTTT,CASSHRVQNTIYF
-,TRBJ2-5,-,TRBV5-1,TGCGCCAGCAGCTCCCCCAGCGGTCCCGAGACCCAGTACTTC,CASSSPSGPETQYF
-,TRBJ2-7,-,TRBV28,TGTGCCAGCACTATACCAGGGTACGAGCAGTACTTC,CASTIPGYEQYF
-,TRBJ1-1,-,TRBV5-1,TGCGCCAGCAGCTTTTCCGCCCGCCAGGGGACTGAAGCTTTCTTT,CASSFSARQGTEAFF
once,TRBJ2-1,-,TRBV18,TGTGCCAGCTCACCACCTAGTACCTACAATGAGCAGTTCTTC,CASSPPSTYNEQFF
-,TRBJ1-6,-,TRBV10-1,TGCGCCAGCAGGGACTCCCCGGCCCAGAGCTCCTATAATTCACCCCTCCACTTT,CASRDSPAQSSYNSPLHF
-,TRBJ1-1,-,TRBV4-3,TGCGCCAGCAGCCAAGATTCTAGGGACATGAACACTGAAGCTTTCTTT,CASSQDSRDMNTEAFF
-,TRBJ1-1,-,TRBV27,TGTGCCAGCAGGCGGGCGGGGTCCACTGAAGCTTTCTTT,CASRRAGSTEAFF
-,TRBJ1-5,-,TRBV5-1,TGCGCCAGCAGCTTGTACGAGGGCCCCAATCAGCCCCAGCATTTT,CASSLYEGPNQPQHF
-,TRBJ1-1,TRBD1,TRBV6-2/TRBV6-3,TGTGCCAGCAGTCCCCGACAGGGTGTTGATGAAGCTTTCTTT,CASSPRQGVDEAFF
-,TRBJ2-3,TRBD1,TRBV28,TGTGCCAGCAGCGACTTCAGGGGGCCGGCAGATACGCAGTATTTT,CASSDFRGPADTQYF
-,TRBJ1-2,-,TRBV9,TGTGCCAGCAGCCCTCACCTACGGTCAGGGCAATTAGGTGGCTACACCTTC,CASSPHLRSGQLGGYTF
few,TRBJ1-1,-,TRBV27,TGTGCCAGCACTCCGGGACATTTGAACACTGAAGCTTTCTTT,CASTPGHLNTEAFF
-,TRBJ1-1,-,TRBV19,TGTGCCAGTGCCCTGGGGGGGCGATTGAACACTGAAGCTTTCTTT,CASALGGRLNTEAFF